This T cell receptor beta chain was documented in a study of regulatory T cells in long-lasting Graves disease. Noted time point: newly diagnosed GD, antithyroid drugs for less than 3 months. With RNA extracted from PBMCs as input, the TCR library was made. The length of the CDR3 is 13 residues. The V end was cut by 8 bases, the J end by 5 bases, with 16 bases between. Germline V CDR1 and CDR2: SGHAT, FQNNGV. This clonotype has a count of ten or more. Construction of TCR beta libraries relied on iRepertoire HTBI primers and on Arm-PCR targeting CDR3 regions. From the multiplex PCR reads, TCRdb called clonotypes with MiXCR, one entry per CDR3 protein. The data show approximately 300,000 distinct CDR3 sequences, about 20% seen once.

Sample: peripheral blood mononuclear cells (PBMCs), taken at new diagnosis, from a patient treated with antithyroid drugs. The TCR was taken from a female donor with Graves disease. This chain links TRBV11-2 with TRBJ2-7; D uncertain. The CDR3 region has the DNA TGTGCCAGCTGCGTGACTCCCGGCGACGAGCAGTACTTC. Its translation is CASCVTPGDEQYF.